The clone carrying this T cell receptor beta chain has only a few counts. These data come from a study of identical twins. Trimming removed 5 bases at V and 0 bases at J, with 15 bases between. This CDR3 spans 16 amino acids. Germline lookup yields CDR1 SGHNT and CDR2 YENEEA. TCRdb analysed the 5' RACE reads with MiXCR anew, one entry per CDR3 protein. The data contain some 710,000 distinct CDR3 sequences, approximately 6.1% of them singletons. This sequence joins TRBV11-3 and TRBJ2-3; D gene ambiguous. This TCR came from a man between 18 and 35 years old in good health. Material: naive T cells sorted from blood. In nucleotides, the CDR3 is TGTGCCAGCAGCAAAGACCGAAAGGAGAGCACAGATACGCAGTATTTT. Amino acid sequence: CASSKDRKESTDTQYF.